These 10 T cell receptor beta chains came from one sample sequenced in a study of blood T cell repertoires in COVID-19. The assay was immunoSEQ multiplex PCR, and TCRdb's table has in-frame clones only and misses some. The table has 150,000 or so clones, 84% seen once. Sequencing was done on a sample of peripheral blood. These receptors all stem from a woman of 80 years or more with acute or convalescent COVID-19.

The rearrangement joins TRBV3-1 (or the pseudogene TRBV3-2) to TRBJ2-5, with D perhaps TRBD2 (7 bases). Trimming took off 9 bases at V and 9 bases at J, with 23 bases between the two ends. The CDR3 has 14 amino acids. Per germline, CDR1 LGHDT and CDR2 YNNKEL (reference sequence). In DNA, the CDR3 is TGTGCCAGTTCGGGGGCGGGGGCCCGGGGGGCCCAGTACTTC. Translated: CASSGAGARGAQYF.

This clone has a handful of counts. V usage is TRBV11-1 and J usage is TRBJ1-1; D may be TRBD1 (6 bases). This CDR3 has 13 residues. Germline V gene sequence: CDR1 SGHAT, CDR2 FQDESV (reference sequence). V dropped 6 bases and J dropped 1 base, with 9 bases sitting between them. The CDR3 DNA follows: TGTGCCAGCAGAATGACAGGGAACACTGAAGCTTTCTTT. It specifies CASRMTGNTEAFF.

The V and J genes are TRBV18 and TRBJ2-1; 11 bases map to TRBD2. Germline V gene lookup returns CDR1 KGHSH and CDR2 LQKENI. J was trimmed by 3 bases and V by 6 bases; bases with no gene match: 19. The CDR3 loop spans 20 amino acids. The CDR3 bases are TGTGCCAGCTCTTCCGGGACAGGAAAGATACTAGCGGGGGTCTACAATGAGCAGTTCTTC. Residues: CASSSGTGKILAGVYNEQFF. Drawing the rest from reference TRBV18 and TRBJ2-1, the complete variable domain is NAGVMQNPRHLVRRRGQEARLRCSPMKGHSHVYWYRQLPEEGLKFMVYLQKENIIDESGMPKERFSAEFPKEGPSILRIQQVVRGDSAAYFCASSSGTGKILAGVYNEQFFGPGTRLTVL.

The V and J genes are TRBV24-1 and TRBJ2-5; D is unclear. Germline assignment: CDR1 KGHDR and CDR2 SFDVKD. The CDR3 runs 12 residues. The V end was cut by 7 bases, the J end by 5 bases, with 10 bases between. The CDR3: CATRGVSETQYF. The CDR3 DNA reads TGTGCCACCAGAGGAGTATCTGAGACCCAGTACTTC.

The J gene is TRBJ2-3, the V gene TRBV4-2, with D possibly matching TRBD2 (7 bases). Trimming cost V 0 bases and J 3 bases, with 25 bases left between them. CDR3 length: 20 amino acids. CDR1 and CDR2 (germline): LGHNA, YNFKEQ. The CDR3 reads CASSQDLPSGGGGRTDTQYF. In DNA form, the CDR3 reads TGTGCCAGCAGCCAAGATCTGCCTAGCGGAGGGGGGGGAAGGACAGATACGCAGTATTTT.

The rearrangement joins TRBV21-1 to TRBJ1-6; TRBD1 is the table's D call and was not checked against the DNA. TRBV21-1 is reported as a pseudogene. This CDR3 is 14 amino acids long. CDR3 protein: CASSQYRATSPLHF. CDR3 coding DNA: TGTGCCAGCAGCCAGTACAGGGCGACTTCACCCCTCCACTTT.

The V gene is TRBV28, the J gene TRBJ2-3; 7 nucleotides line up with TRBD2. Germline V gene sequence: CDR1 MDHEN, CDR2 SYDVKM. V dropped 3 bases and J dropped 6; count of bases not matched to a gene: 9. The CDR3 is made up of 15 amino acids. CDR3 nucleotides: TGTGCCAGCAGTTTCTCCGCGGGAGTATCTGATACGCAGTATTTT. This sequence encodes CASSFSAGVSDTQYF.

The chain links TRBV5-4 to TRBJ1-4; D ambiguous. The V gene's germline CDR1 is SGHNT and CDR2 YYREEE (reference sequence). Between the trimmed V and J ends, which lost 4 bases and 5 bases, there was a span of 9 bases. The CDR3 totals 13 residues. This CDR3 is CASSVDGNEKLFF. DNA for the CDR3: TGTGCCAGCAGCGTAGACGGGAATGAAAAACTGTTTTTT.

This clone has just one count. V usage is TRBV7-8 and J usage is TRBJ2-7, with D possibly TRBD2 on 7 matching bases. The V end was cut by 5 bases, the J end by 2 bases, with 22 bases between. This CDR3 is built from 17 residues. Germline-derived CDR1 and CDR2 are SGHVS and FQNEAQ. The CDR3 DNA reads TGTGCCAGCAGCCTATTGGCGGCGGGGGCACAGACCTACGAGCAGTACTTC. Residues: CASSLLAAGAQTYEQYF.

The chain has TRBV7-3 and TRBJ2-1; a possible D gene is TRBD2 (6 bases). The CDR3 is made up of 14 amino acids. V lost 5 bases to trimming and J lost 9 bases, with 17 bases between them. Germline CDR1 is SGHTA and CDR2 is FQGTGA. Written as DNA, the CDR3 is TGTGCCAGCAGCCCCTCACCGCGGGGTGGTGAGCAGTTCTTC. Protein sequence: CASSPSPRGGEQFF.